The 30 T cell receptor beta chains given below trace back to one sample, sequenced in a study of beta chain features in type 1 diabetes. The authors reverse transcribed all of the isolated RNA, so sequencing captured expressed TCRB transcripts. Clones were read by immunoSEQ multiplex PCR, and TCRdb kept only the in-frame ones, dropping some. Among some 700,000 clones, roughly 13% were seen once, and the ten largest hold 0.02% to 0.025%. No antigen has been identified for these receptors. Study findings and constraints: Moderately but significantly shorter TCRB CDR3s were found in Type 1 diabetes patients in all four CD4+ subsets.

Source material: naive CD4+ T cells from blood. These receptors all stem from a man between 18 and 35 years old with type 1 diabetes.

The chain employs TRBV25-1 and TRBJ1-1; no clear D. Germline lookup yields CDR1 MGHDK and CDR2 SYGVNS. This CDR3 comprises 13 residues. Trimming removed 2 bases from V and 7 bases from J, with 11 bases in between. DNA for the CDR3: TGTGCCAGCAGTGAAAGAGCGGTGGGTGAAGCTTTCTTT. Residues: CASSERAVGEAFF.

Only a few counts were recorded for this clone. The chain has TRBV7-2 and TRBJ2-7; 9 positions agree with TRBD1. The V and J ends lost 5 bases and 5 bases, in that order; junction bases with no gene match: 4. The CDR3 runs 13 residues. CDR1 SGHTA and CDR2 FQGNSA come from the germline V gene. CDR3 sequence reads: CASSPRTGDEQYF. The CDR3 DNA reads TGTGCCAGCAGCCCCCGGACAGGGGACGAGCAGTACTTC.

This clone has a handful of counts. The chain links TRBV5-4 to TRBJ1-3; TRBD1 might be the D (6 bases). Trimming removed 3 bases from V and 3 bases from J, with 13 bases in between. The CDR3 consists of 15 residues. Germline V CDR1 and CDR2: SGHNT, YYREEE (reference sequence). The DNA for the CDR3 is TGTGCCAGCAGCTCCCCCCAGGGGTTTGGAAACACCATATATTTT. This encodes CASSSPQGFGNTIYF.

CDR3 residues: CASSQLHREYGYTF. CDR3 DNA sequence: TGTGCCAGCAGCCAACTCCATAGGGAATATGGCTACACCTTC. The rearrangement joins TRBV6-5 to TRBJ1-2, with D hard to call. Trimming left V 6 bases short and J 5 bases short, with 16 bases between. Germline V gene lookup returns CDR1 MNHEY and CDR2 SVGAGI. This CDR3 contains 14 residues.

This clone showed up just a few times. This chain joins TRBV30 and TRBJ2-5; no clear D. This CDR3 has 15 residues. The germline gives CDR1 GTSNPN, CDR2 SVGIG (reference sequence). Trimming cost V 0 bases and J 1 base, with 12 bases left between them. The CDR3 bases are TGTGCCTGGAGTGTAAGAGGCCAGCTCCAAGAGACCCAGTACTTC. It yields the protein CAWSVRGQLQETQYF.

A few counts support this clone. Here the CDR3 reads CASSSGQGQLRGTDTQYF. The CDR3 DNA reads TGTGCCAGCAGCTCGGGACAGGGGCAGCTCCGTGGAACAGATACGCAGTATTTT. The V call is TRBV11-2, the J call TRBJ2-3; TRBD1 matches 10 bases. The ends lost 4 bases at V and 3 bases at J; junction bases unmatched: 13. This CDR3 has 18 residues. Germline loops: CDR1 SGHAT, CDR2 FQNNGV. The complete variable domain, with remaining parts taken from reference TRBV11-2 and TRBJ2-3, reads EAGVAQSPRYKIIEKRQSVAFWCNPISGHATLYWYQQILGQGPKLLIQFQNNGVVDDSQLPKDRFSAERLKGVDSTLKIQPAKLEDSAVYLCASSSGQGQLRGTDTQYFGPGTRLTVL.

This sequence joins TRBV5-5 and TRBJ2-3, with a possible D match to TRBD2 (5 bases). There are 16 residues in the CDR3. Germline loops: CDR1 SGHKS, CDR2 YYEKEE (reference sequence). V gave up 3 bases and J gave up 0 bases, with 14 bases separating them. As DNA, the CDR3 is TGTGCCAGCAGCTCGGACTTGACCCCAAGCACAGATACGCAGTATTTT. This encodes CASSSDLTPSTDTQYF.

The chain employs TRBV5-6 and TRBJ1-3, with D tentatively TRBD1 (6 bases). Germline-derived CDR1 and CDR2 are SGHDT and YYEEEE. V dropped 0 bases and J dropped 4 bases, with 17 bases sitting between them. The CDR3 runs 17 residues. The CDR3 DNA sequence: TGTGCCAGCAGCTTGGAAGGGACACTTTACGCAGGAAACACCATATATTTT. It yields the protein CASSLEGTLYAGNTIYF.

The gene calls are TRBV28 and TRBJ1-6; 7 nucleotides agree with TRBD1. CDR1 is MDHEN, CDR2 SYDVKM, per germline. The CDR3 covers 18 residues. CDR3 in amino acids: CAVPRGQGGRSDNSPLHF. DNA of the CDR3: TGTGCAGTTCCGAGGGGGCAGGGAGGACGGTCCGATAATTCACCCCTCCACTTT.

There are a few counts of this clone. This chain links TRBV5-1 with TRBJ2-3, with 14 bases that match TRBD2. The length of the CDR3 is 18 residues. CDR1 and CDR2 (germline): SGHRS, YFSETQ. The trim removed 2 bases at V and 1 base at J, leaving 6 bases unmatched. CDR3 DNA: TGCGCCAGCAGCTTCCGGACTAGCGGGGGGTATGGCACAGATACGCAGTATTTT. Translation gives CASSFRTSGGYGTDTQYF.

The V gene is TRBV30, the J gene TRBJ2-7, with D perhaps TRBD2 (6 bases). V was cut by 6 bases and J by 6 bases, with 24 bases left in between. This CDR3 region has 15 residues. The germline V gene encodes CDR1 GTSNPN and CDR2 SVGIG (reference sequence). This CDR3 is CACVSEASVGGEQYF. In nucleotides, the CDR3 is TGTGCCTGCGTTAGCGAGGCGTCTGTGGGAGGCGAGCAGTACTTC.

The sample holds a few counts of this clone. Within the sample, other DNA sequences also encode this same CDR3. This chain joins TRBV30 and TRBJ1-5; a possible D gene is TRBD1 (6 bases). Germline-derived CDR1 and CDR2 are GTSNPN and SVGIG (reference sequence). V lost 0 bases, J lost 5 bases, and 8 bases lay in between. The CDR3 sequence is 13 residues long. CDR3 sequence reads: CAWSVQGYQPQHF. The CDR3 DNA follows: TGTGCCTGGAGTGTACAGGGATATCAGCCCCAGCATTTT.

V and J are TRBV6-5 and TRBJ1-3; tentative D call: TRBD1 (5 bases). The germline V and J ends were trimmed by 8 bases and 4 bases, with 6 bases remaining between them. This CDR3 is built from 11 residues. In germline, CDR1 is MNHEY, CDR2 SVGAGI. The CDR3 DNA reads as TGTGCCAGCGGGACGGGAAACACCATATATTTT. Amino acid sequence: CASGTGNTIYF.

This clone was detected a few times. The rearrangement joins TRBV29-1 to TRBJ2-5; D is uncertain. The DNA matches TRBJ2-7 better at its end, which makes the J call doubtful. From germline, CDR1 is SQVTM and CDR2 ANQGSEA. CDR3 size: 12 residues. CDR3 DNA: TGCAGCGTTGTAGCCATCTCCTACGAGCAGTACTTC. Translation gives CSVVAISYEQYF.

The table lists this clone with a few counts. V gene TRBV28 combines with J gene TRBJ2-5; unclear D gene. V was clipped by 10 bases and J by 5 bases, with 17 bases between them. The CDR3 consists of 13 residues. The germline CDR1 and CDR2 sequences are MDHEN and SYDVKM. In DNA, the CDR3 is TGTGCCACTACGAGTGGGCCCAGGGAGACCCAGTACTTC. It specifies CATTSGPRETQYF.

The V call is TRBV30, the J call TRBJ1-2; no clear D. Per the germline V gene, CDR1 is GTSNPN and CDR2 is SVGIG (reference sequence). V lost 4 bases to trimming and J lost 2 bases, with 8 bases between them. The CDR3 contains 12 residues. Here the CDR3 DNA reads TGTGCCTGGATCAACTACAACTATGGCTACACCTTC. It yields the protein CAWINYNYGYTF.

A few counts support this clone. V and J are TRBV19 and TRBJ2-5; D call uncertain. The CDR3 is 12 residues long. Germline assignment: CDR1 LNHDA and CDR2 SQIVND (reference sequence). Trimming took 4 bases from V and 1 from J, leaving 4 bases between them. CDR3 in amino acids: CASSNRQETQYF. The CDR3 nucleotides are TGTGCCAGTAGTAATCGCCAAGAGACCCAGTACTTC.

This clone was found a few times. This chain connects TRBV27 to TRBJ1-5; 8 bases are shared with TRBD1. This CDR3 has 16 amino acids. Germline assignment: CDR1 MNHEY and CDR2 SMNVEV (reference sequence). V shed 5 bases and J 0 bases; nucleotides not matched to a gene: 6. The CDR3 DNA is TGTGCCAGCAGTCCGGACAGGGTCTTTAGCAATCAGCCCCAGCATTTT. Translating gives CASSPDRVFSNQPQHF.

In this sample, this clone turned up a few times. The genes are TRBV5-4 and TRBJ2-1; no reliable D call. Trimming shortened V by 2 bases and J by 2 bases, and 8 bases separated the two germline ends. The CDR3 spans 14 residues. Germline V gene lookup returns CDR1 SGHNT and CDR2 YYREEE (reference sequence). This CDR3 is CASSLKTAYNEQFF. CDR3 sequence (DNA): TGTGCCAGCAGCTTAAAAACAGCCTACAATGAGCAGTTCTTC.

There are a few counts of this clone. The chain combines TRBV7-2 with TRBJ2-7; possibly TRBD2 for D (6 bases). CDR1 and CDR2 (germline): SGHTA, FQGNSA. Trimming shortened V by 2 bases and J by 6 bases, and 17 bases separated the two germline ends. CDR3 length: 15 amino acids. CDR3 amino acids: CASSLPRGNEGEQYF. In DNA form, the CDR3 reads TGTGCCAGCAGCTTACCGCGGGGCAATGAGGGCGAGCAGTACTTC. The full variable domain, completed using reference TRBV7-2 and TRBJ2-7, is GAGVSQSPSNKVTEKGKDVELRCDPISGHTALYWYRQSLGQGLEFLIYFQGNSAPDKSGLPSDRFSAERTGGSVSTLTIQRTQQEDSAVYLCASSLPRGNEGEQYFGPGTRLTVT.

This rearrangement joins TRBV7-3 to TRBJ2-7; a weak D match, TRBD1 (6 bases). CDR1 is SGHTA, CDR2 FQGTGA, per germline. The CDR3 covers 13 residues. V lost 3 bases to trimming and J lost 3 bases, with 9 bases between them. The CDR3 spells CASSFDRLYEQYF. The CDR3 region has the DNA TGTGCCAGCAGCTTCGACAGGCTCTACGAGCAGTACTTC.

This clone was seen a handful of times. V gene TRBV30 combines with J gene TRBJ1-1, with 9 positions matching TRBD1. Germline CDR1 reads GTSNPN; CDR2 reads SVGIG (reference sequence). This CDR3 has 14 residues. The V segment lost 4 bases and the J segment 3 bases; nucleotides outside the gene matches: 6. CDR3 in amino acids: CAWTRTGAYTEAFF. CDR3 in DNA: TGTGCCTGGACGAGGACAGGGGCTTACACTGAAGCTTTCTTT.

This clone showed up just a few times. The V call is TRBV2, the J call TRBJ2-1; 8 bases align to TRBD2. Germline assignment: CDR1 SNHLY and CDR2 FYNNEI. The CDR3 spans 15 residues. V shed 3 bases and J 9 bases; nucleotides not matched to a gene: 10. The CDR3 sequence: CASSDLGLVGGEQFF. CDR3 coding DNA: TGTGCCAGCAGTGATCTGGGACTAGTCGGGGGTGAGCAGTTCTTC.

This clone was observed a handful of times. This chain uses TRBV30 with TRBJ1-1, with D unresolved. The CDR3 extends over 11 amino acids. Germline-derived CDR1 and CDR2 are GTSNPN and SVGIG (reference sequence). The V end was cut by 2 bases, the J end by 6 bases, with 7 bases between. The CDR3 DNA sequence: TGTGCCTGGAGTAAGCCCGCTGAAGCTTTCTTT. Residues: CAWSKPAEAFF.

The rearrangement uses TRBV30 and TRBJ1-2, with D tentatively TRBD1 (6 bases). The germline gives CDR1 GTSNPN, CDR2 SVGIG (reference sequence). The ends were cut back, 5 bases at V and 4 bases at J, with 11 bases in the middle. This CDR3 has 12 amino acids. The CDR3 sequence: CAWRGASYGYTF. CDR3 bases: TGTGCCTGGCGGGGGGCCAGCTATGGCTACACCTTC.

J is TRBJ2-5 and V is TRBV5-1, with 8 bases that match TRBD1. The CDR3 contains 15 residues. Germline V gene sequence: CDR1 SGHRS, CDR2 YFSETQ. Trimming cost V 9 bases and J 1 base; bases outside gene matches: 11. Written as DNA, the CDR3 is TGCGCCACGACAGAGGGGACAGGCCTCCAAGAGACCCAGTACTTC. It translates to CATTEGTGLQETQYF.

This clone was picked up a small number of times. The genes are TRBV30 and TRBJ2-7, with TRBD1 matching over 8 bases. This CDR3 comprises 15 residues. Germline V gene sequence: CDR1 GTSNPN, CDR2 SVGIG (reference sequence). V lost 0 bases to trimming and J lost 6 bases; unmatched junction nucleotides: 10. The CDR3 nucleotides are TGTGCCTGGAGTGTGGGGAGCAGGGGGCGCTCCGAGCAGTACTTC. This encodes CAWSVGSRGRSEQYF.

This clone has just a few counts. V gene TRBV15 combines with J gene TRBJ2-7; no definite D call. Trimming left V 5 bases short and J 1 base short, with 15 bases between. Germline CDR1 reads LNHNV; CDR2 reads YYDKDF (reference sequence). The CDR3 runs 15 residues. CDR3 sequence (DNA): TGTGCCACCAGCTCCCGGCAGGTATTTTCCTACGAGCAGTACTTC. This translates into CATSSRQVFSYEQYF.

This clone has more than one count but fewer than ten. The chain employs TRBV15 and TRBJ2-7; TRBD2 might be the D (6 bases). Trimming took 0 bases from V and 13 from J, leaving 19 bases between them. The CDR3 is 14 amino acids. Per the germline V gene, CDR1 is LNHNV and CDR2 is YYDKDF (reference sequence). The CDR3 region has the DNA TGTGCCACCAGCAGAGAGGGCGGGACCACCGACCTATACTTC. Protein sequence: CATSREGGTTDLYF. Using reference TRBV15 and TRBJ2-7 for the parts outside the CDR3, the full variable domain is DAMVIQNPRYQVTQFGKPVTLSCSQTLNHNVMYWYQQKSSQAPKLLFHYYDKDFNNEADTPDNFQSRRPNTSFCFLDIRSPGLGDTAMYLCATSREGGTTDLYFGPGTRLTVT.

The chain's CDR3 is CASSLGSAGWETQYF. The CDR3 nucleotides read TGTGCCAGCAGCTTAGGCAGCGCTGGCTGGGAGACCCAGTACTTC. The rearrangement uses TRBV7-9 and TRBJ2-5; D remains ambiguous. CDR3 length: 15 amino acids. The V gene's germline CDR1 is SEHNR and CDR2 FQNEAQ (reference sequence). V was cut by 1 base and J by 5 bases, with 14 bases left in between. Supplemented by reference TRBV7-9 and TRBJ2-5, the full variable domain reads DTGVSQNPRHKITKRGQNVTFRCDPISEHNRLYWYRQTLGQGPEFLTYFQNEAQLEKSRLLSDRFSAERPKGSFSTLEIQRTEQGDSAMYLCASSLGSAGWETQYFGPGTRLLVL.